This T cell receptor beta chain originates from a study of post-analysis software for immune sequencing data. Study-level findings and limits: Roughly five TRBV segments occurring more often in patients than controls included TRBV5-6, TRBV5-1 and TRBV20-1.

The CDR3 length is 16 residues. Unmatched junction bases numbered 6, after V lost 4 bases and J lost 0 bases. Germline V lookup: CDR1 LNHNV, CDR2 YYDKDF (reference sequence). This clonotype showed up just a few times. The antigen remains unidentified. Each TCR beta cDNA library carried unique molecular identifiers. A single record per CDR3 protein comes from TCRdb applying MiXCR to the PCR reads. The repertoire has hundreds of thousands of distinct CDR3 sequences, 45% of them found once; the top ten carry 12%. The sequencing input was blood. The chain couples TRBV15 to TRBJ2-1; 7 bases are a match to TRBD1. This TCR was recovered from a girl aged 5 to 17 with multiple sclerosis. Here the CDR3 reads CATSMTGQSSYNEQFF. For the CDR3, the DNA is TGTGCCACCAGCATGACAGGGCAAAGCTCCTACAATGAGCAGTTCTTC. The full variable domain, in which reference TRBV15 and TRBJ2-1 provide the parts outside the CDR3, is DAMVIQNPRYQVTQFGKPVTLSCSQTLNHNVMYWYQQKSSQAPKLLFHYYDKDFNNEADTPDNFQSRRPNTSFCFLDIRSPGLGDTAMYLCATSMTGQSSYNEQFFGPGTRLTVL.